This T cell receptor (beta chain) was retrieved from a study of blood T cell repertoires in COVID-19. In the original processing: Estimates of nucleated cell counts were drawn from the amplification of reference gene primers. Only in-frame clones appear in the TCRdb table, and some are missing; sequencing was by immunoSEQ multiplex PCR. Clone size and V and J calls were adopted from that table, with D and trimming inferred from the DNA. The sample holds approximately 12,000 clones, roughly 91% seen once. Sequenced sample: peripheral blood. The TCR was taken from a woman aged 70-85 years with active COVID-19.

The chain's CDR3 is CASSPADRAGNTIYF. In nucleotides, the CDR3 is TGTGCCAGCTCACCAGCGGACAGGGCTGGAAACACCATATATTTT. The rearrangement links TRBV18 to TRBJ1-3, with 8 bases lining up with TRBD1. Per the germline V gene, CDR1 is KGHSH and CDR2 is LQKENI. With 2 bases clipped from V and 2 bases from J, the junction kept 2 bases outside the gene matches. This CDR3 has 15 residues.